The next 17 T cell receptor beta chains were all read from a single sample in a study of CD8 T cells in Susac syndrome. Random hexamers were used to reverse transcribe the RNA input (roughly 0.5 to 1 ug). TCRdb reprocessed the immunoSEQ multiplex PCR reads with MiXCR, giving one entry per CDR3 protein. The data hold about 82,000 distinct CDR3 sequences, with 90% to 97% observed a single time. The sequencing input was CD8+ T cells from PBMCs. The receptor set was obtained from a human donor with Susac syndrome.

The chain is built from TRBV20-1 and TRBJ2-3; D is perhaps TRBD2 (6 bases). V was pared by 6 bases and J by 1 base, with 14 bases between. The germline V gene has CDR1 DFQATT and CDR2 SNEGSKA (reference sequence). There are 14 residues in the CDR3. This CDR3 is CSATGTFRTDTQYF. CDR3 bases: TGCAGTGCCACGGGGACTTTTCGCACAGATACGCAGTATTTT.

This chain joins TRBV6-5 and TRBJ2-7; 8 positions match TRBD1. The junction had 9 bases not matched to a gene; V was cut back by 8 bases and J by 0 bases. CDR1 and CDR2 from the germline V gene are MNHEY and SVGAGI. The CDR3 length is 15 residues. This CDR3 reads CASRGPGQDSYEQYF. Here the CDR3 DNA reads TGTGCCAGCCGCGGACCGGGACAGGACTCCTACGAGCAGTACTTC.

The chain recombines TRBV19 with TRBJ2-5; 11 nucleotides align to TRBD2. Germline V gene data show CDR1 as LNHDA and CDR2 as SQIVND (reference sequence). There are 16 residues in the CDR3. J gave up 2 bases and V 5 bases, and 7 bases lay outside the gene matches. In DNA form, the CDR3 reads TGTGCCAGTAGTTTAGCTAGCGGGGGGTTTCAAGAGACCCAGTACTTC. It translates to CASSLASGGFQETQYF.

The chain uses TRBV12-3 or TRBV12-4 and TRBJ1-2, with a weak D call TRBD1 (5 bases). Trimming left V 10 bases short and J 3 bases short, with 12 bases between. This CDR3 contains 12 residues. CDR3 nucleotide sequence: TGTGCCATCACGCCAGGGTACTATGGCTACACCTTC. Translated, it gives CAITPGYYGYTF.

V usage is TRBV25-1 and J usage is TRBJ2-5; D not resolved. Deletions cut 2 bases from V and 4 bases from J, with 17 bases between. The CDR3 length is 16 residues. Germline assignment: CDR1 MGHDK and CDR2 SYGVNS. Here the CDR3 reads CASSEVVDLDGETQYF. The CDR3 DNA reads TGTGCCAGCAGTGAAGTGGTGGATCTAGACGGAGAGACCCAGTACTTC.

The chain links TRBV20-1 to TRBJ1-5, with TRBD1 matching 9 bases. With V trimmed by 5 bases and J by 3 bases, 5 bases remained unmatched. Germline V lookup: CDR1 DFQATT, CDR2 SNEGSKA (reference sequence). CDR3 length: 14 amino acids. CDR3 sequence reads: CSADTGGSNQPQHF. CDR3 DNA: TGCAGTGCTGACACAGGGGGCTCCAATCAGCCCCAGCATTTT.

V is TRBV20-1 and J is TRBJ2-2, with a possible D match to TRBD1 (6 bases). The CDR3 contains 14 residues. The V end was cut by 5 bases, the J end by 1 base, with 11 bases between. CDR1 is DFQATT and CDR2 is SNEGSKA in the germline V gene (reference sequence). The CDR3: CSAWEQGNTGELFF. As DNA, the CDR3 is TGCAGTGCTTGGGAACAGGGGAACACCGGGGAGCTGTTTTTT.

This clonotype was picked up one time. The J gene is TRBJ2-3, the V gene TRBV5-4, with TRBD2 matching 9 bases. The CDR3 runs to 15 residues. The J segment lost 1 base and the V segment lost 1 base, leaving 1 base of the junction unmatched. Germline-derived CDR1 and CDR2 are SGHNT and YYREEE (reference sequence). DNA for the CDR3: TGTGCCAGCAGCTTGTCTAGCGGGGGCACAGATACGCAGTATTTT. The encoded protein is CASSLSSGGTDTQYF.

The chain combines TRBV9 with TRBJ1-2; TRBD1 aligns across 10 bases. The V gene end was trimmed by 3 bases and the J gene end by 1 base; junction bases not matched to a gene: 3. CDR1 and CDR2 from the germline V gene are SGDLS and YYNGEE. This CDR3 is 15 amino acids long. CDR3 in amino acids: CASSDGQGGNYGYTF. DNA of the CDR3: TGTGCCAGCAGCGACGGACAGGGGGGTAACTATGGCTACACCTTC.

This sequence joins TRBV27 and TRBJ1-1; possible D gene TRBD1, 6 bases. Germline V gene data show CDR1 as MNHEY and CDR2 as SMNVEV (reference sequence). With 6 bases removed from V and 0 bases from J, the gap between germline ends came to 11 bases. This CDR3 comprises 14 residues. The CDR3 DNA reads TGTGCCAGCAGAGGACAGCTTATGAACACTGAAGCTTTCTTT. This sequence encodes CASRGQLMNTEAFF.

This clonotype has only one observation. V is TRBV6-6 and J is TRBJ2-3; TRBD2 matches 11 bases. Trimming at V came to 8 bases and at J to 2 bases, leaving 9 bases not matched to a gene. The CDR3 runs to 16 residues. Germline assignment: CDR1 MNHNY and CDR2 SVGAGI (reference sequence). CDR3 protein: CASFDRLAGLTDTQYF. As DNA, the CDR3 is TGTGCCAGCTTTGACCGACTAGCGGGACTCACAGATACGCAGTATTTT.

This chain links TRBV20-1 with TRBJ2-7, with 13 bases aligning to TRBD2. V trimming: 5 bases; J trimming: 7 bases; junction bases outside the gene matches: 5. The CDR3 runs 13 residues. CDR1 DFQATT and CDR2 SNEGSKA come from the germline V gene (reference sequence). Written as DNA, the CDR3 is TGCAGTGCTTATTGGACTAGCGGGGGAGAGCAGTACTTC. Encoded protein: CSAYWTSGGEQYF.

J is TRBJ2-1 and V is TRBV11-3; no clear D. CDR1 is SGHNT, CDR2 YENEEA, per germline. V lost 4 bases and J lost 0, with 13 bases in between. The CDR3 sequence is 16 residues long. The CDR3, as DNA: TGTGCCAGCAGCTCCGGGCCGGGCAGCTCCTACAATGAGCAGTTCTTC. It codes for CASSSGPGSSYNEQFF.

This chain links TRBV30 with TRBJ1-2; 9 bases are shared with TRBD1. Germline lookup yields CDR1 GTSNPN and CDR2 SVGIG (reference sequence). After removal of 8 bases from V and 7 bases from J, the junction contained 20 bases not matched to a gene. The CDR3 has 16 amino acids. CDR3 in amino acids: CARQNLQPGQGRGYTF. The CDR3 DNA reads TGTGCCCGCCAAAATCTACAGCCGGGACAGGGTCGTGGCTACACCTTC.

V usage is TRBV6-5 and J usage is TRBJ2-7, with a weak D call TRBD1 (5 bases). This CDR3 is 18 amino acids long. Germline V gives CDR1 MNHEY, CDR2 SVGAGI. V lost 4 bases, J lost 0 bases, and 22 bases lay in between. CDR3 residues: CASSSRQTLTGPSYEQYF. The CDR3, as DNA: TGTGCCAGCAGTTCGCGTCAAACCCTTACAGGCCCCTCCTACGAGCAGTACTTC.

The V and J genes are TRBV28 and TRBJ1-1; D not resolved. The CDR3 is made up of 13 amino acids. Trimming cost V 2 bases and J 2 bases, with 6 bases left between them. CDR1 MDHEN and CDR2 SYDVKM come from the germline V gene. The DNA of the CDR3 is TGTGCCAGCAGTTTAACAGACAACACTGAAGCTTTCTTT. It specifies CASSLTDNTEAFF.

The CDR3 bases are TGTGCCAGCAGTTGGGGCGGGGGGGCGCAAGAGACCCAGTACTTC. The encoded protein is CASSWGGGAQETQYF. J is TRBJ2-5 and V is TRBV6-6, with 9 nucleotides matching TRBD2. The ends lost 4 bases at V and 2 bases at J; junction bases unmatched: 5. The CDR3 is 15 amino acids. Germline loops: CDR1 MNHNY, CDR2 SVGAGI (reference sequence).